The 8 T cell receptor beta chains given below trace back to one sample, sequenced in a study of T cell responses to AZD1222 COVID-19 vaccine. Here immunoSEQ multiplex PCR was the method, and the copy in TCRdb shows in-frame clones only, minus some. The sample gives 70,000 to 100,000 clones, approximately 90% of which show up once; under 3.5% is in the top ten. The starting material was peripheral blood, obtained 28 days after the second AZD1222 dose. The receptors stem from an adult who received the AZD1222 COVID-19 vaccine.

This clone occurred a few times. The gene calls are TRBV11-2 and TRBJ1-2, with TRBD1 matching over 9 bases. This CDR3 spans 11 amino acids. J was trimmed by 7 bases and V by 8 bases; bases with no gene match: 2. In germline, CDR1 is SGHAT, CDR2 FQNNGV. CDR3 loop: CASGQGFGYTF. The CDR3 coding sequence is TGTGCCAGCGGACAGGGGTTTGGCTACACCTTC.

For the CDR3, the DNA is TGTGCCAGCAGTGACCTGAGCGGAGTTAAAGCTTTCTTT. Its translation is CASSDLSGVKAFF. V is TRBV2 and J is TRBJ1-1; no clear D. CDR1 SNHLY and CDR2 FYNNEI come from the germline V gene. Trimming shortened V by 3 bases and J by 9 bases, and 14 bases separated the two germline ends. This CDR3 is built from 13 residues.

V gene TRBV5-1 combines with J gene TRBJ2-3; D possibly matches TRBD1 or TRBD2 (5 bases each). CDR1 and CDR2 from the germline V gene are SGHRS and YFSETQ. V gave up 1 base and J gave up 3 bases, with 12 bases separating them. The CDR3 length is 15 residues. CDR3 sequence (DNA): TGCGCCAGCAGCTTGTCCGAGGGGCGGACAGATACGCAGTATTTT. Translation gives CASSLSEGRTDTQYF.

The rearrangement links TRBV11-3 to TRBJ1-4; D remains ambiguous. Trimming removed 5 bases at V and 6 bases at J, with 16 bases between. Germline lookup yields CDR1 SGHNT and CDR2 YENEEA. This CDR3 contains 15 residues. The CDR3 DNA sequence: TGTGCCAGCAGCCGACCAATGATCGGGGATGAAAAACTGTTTTTT. This translates into CASSRPMIGDEKLFF.

This sequence joins TRBV9 and TRBJ2-3; tentative D call: TRBD1 (6 bases). The germline CDR1 and CDR2 sequences are SGDLS and YYNGEE. Trimming removed 3 bases at V and 7 bases at J, with 18 bases between. The CDR3 runs to 15 residues. Here the CDR3 reads CASSATRQGTNTQYF. CDR3 bases: TGTGCCAGCAGCGCAACCAGGCAGGGGACAAATACGCAGTATTTT.

The sample holds one count of this clone. The genes are TRBV7-2 and TRBJ1-3; weak D call: TRBD1 (5 bases). The V and J ends lost 5 bases and 0 bases respectively, with 11 bases between them. CDR1 is SGHTA and CDR2 is FQGNSA in the germline V gene. CDR3 size: 15 residues. The CDR3 here is CASSPRGPSGNTIYF. The DNA of the CDR3 is TGTGCCAGCAGCCCCCGGGGACCCTCTGGAAACACCATATATTTT.

This clone showed up just once. The chain joins TRBV30 to TRBJ2-1; a possible D gene is TRBD1 (5 bases). CDR3 length equals 12 residues. CDR1 and CDR2 (germline): GTSNPN, SVGIG (reference sequence). The V and J ends lost 1 base and 7 bases respectively, with 8 bases between them. The CDR3 protein is CAWSDQGNEQFF. In DNA, the CDR3 is TGTGCCTGGAGTGATCAGGGAAATGAGCAGTTCTTC.

The V and J genes are TRBV3-1 (or the pseudogene TRBV3-2) and TRBJ1-6; D is perhaps TRBD1 (5 bases). The CDR3 has 13 amino acids. From germline, CDR1 is LGHDT and CDR2 YNNKEL (reference sequence). With 3 bases removed from V and 8 bases from J, the gap between germline ends came to 8 bases. The CDR3 is CASSHGGYSPLHF. The CDR3 nucleotides read TGTGCCAGCAGCCATGGGGGTTATTCACCCCTCCACTTT.